This passage covers 15 T cell receptor beta chains from one sample sequenced in a study of CD8+CD57+ T cells in acquired aplastic anemia. The template for TCR beta VDJ and CDR3 sequence profiling was genomic DNA. Each CDR3 protein is one row after TCRdb ran MiXCR on the reads. The sample shows 450,000 to 550,000 distinct CDR3 sequences, about a third of them seen only once. CD8+CD57+ cell expansion, shown by flow cytometry, had occurred in the patients selected for sequencing. The sample consisted of sorted CD4+, CD8+, or CD8+CD57+ T cells (not recorded which) from PBMCs. These receptors originate from a human donor with aplastic anemia.

This clonotype was seen repeatedly, ten times or more. The chain has TRBV7-7 and TRBJ1-3; D possibly corresponds to TRBD1 (5 bases). Germline V CDR1 and CDR2: SSHAT, FNYEAQ (reference sequence). The CDR3 is 13 residues long. The CDR3 here is CAVEQGGGNTIYF. The CDR3 bases are TGTGCAGTTGAGCAGGGCGGTGGAAACACCATATATTTT.

This clonotype has a handful of counts. The chain is built from TRBV6-1 and TRBJ1-2; unclear D gene. Germline CDR1 and CDR2: MNHNS and SASEGT. The CDR3 sequence is 14 residues long. The ends were cut back, 2 bases at V and 11 bases at J, with 18 bases in the middle. The CDR3 DNA sequence: TGTGCCAGCAGTGAAATCCCAGAAGCGGTTAGTTACACCTTC. This codes for CASSEIPEAVSYTF.

The chain recombines TRBV7-9 with TRBJ1-5, with D maybe TRBD1 (6 bases). CDR1 is SEHNR and CDR2 is FQNEAQ in the germline V gene (reference sequence). The V gene lost 8 bases and the J gene lost 4 bases, with 12 bases spanning the gap. The CDR3 totals 13 residues. This chain's CDR3 is CASGGGRNQPQHF. The CDR3 DNA is TGTGCCAGCGGGGGGGGCCGGAATCAGCCCCAGCATTTT.

This clonotype occurred a few times. The rearrangement links TRBV7-2 to TRBJ2-3, with a tentative D call TRBD1 (6 bases). The germline V and J ends were trimmed by 5 bases and 6 bases, with 15 bases remaining between them. CDR1 and CDR2 (germline): SGHTA, FQGNSA. The CDR3 totals 14 residues. Written as DNA, the CDR3 is TGTGCCAGCAGCCAGAGGTCAGGGGCGGATACGCAGTATTTT. It yields the protein CASSQRSGADTQYF.

The chain uses TRBV29-1 and TRBJ2-2; 8 bases line up with TRBD1. Germline V lookup: CDR1 SQVTM, CDR2 ANQGSEA. With 6 bases clipped from V and 1 base from J, the junction kept 4 bases outside the gene matches. The CDR3 totals 14 residues. The CDR3 reads CSVSTGVNTGELFF. DNA for the CDR3: TGCAGCGTCTCGACAGGGGTGAACACCGGGGAGCTGTTTTTT.

At least ten counts were recorded for this clonotype. The genes are TRBV2 and TRBJ1-1; D gene uncertain. The germline V gene has CDR1 SNHLY and CDR2 FYNNEI. The CDR3 extends over 13 amino acids. The V end lost 6 bases, the J end lost 1 base, and 9 bases lay between the germline ends. The CDR3 protein is CASRLSANTEAFF. In nucleotides, the CDR3 is TGTGCCAGCAGACTAAGTGCGAACACTGAAGCTTTCTTT.

This chain joins TRBV20-1 and TRBJ2-2, with TRBD1 identical over 7 bases. Trimming at V came to 6 bases and at J to 0 bases, leaving 7 bases not matched to a gene. Germline-derived CDR1 and CDR2 are DFQATT and SNEGSKA (reference sequence). The CDR3 totals 15 residues. CDR3 in DNA: TGCAGTGCCTTGAGGACAGGAGCGAACACCGGGGAGCTGTTTTTT. It encodes CSALRTGANTGELFF.

The rearrangement joins TRBV2 to TRBJ2-5; TRBD2 might be the D (5 bases). Between the trimmed V and J ends, which lost 5 bases and 3 bases, there was a span of 13 bases. CDR3 length: 14 residues. Germline values: CDR1 SNHLY, CDR2 FYNNEI. The CDR3 DNA follows: TGTGCCAGCAGTTTAGGCACGGAGGAAGAGACCCAGTACTTC. Its protein is CASSLGTEEETQYF.

This clonotype turned up a few times. This may be a read error, as it is one base from a much larger clone. The chain combines TRBV7-8 with TRBJ1-5; D gene unclear. Germline V CDR1 and CDR2: SGHVS, FQNEAQ. The CDR3 runs to 14 residues. For the CDR3, the DNA is TGTCCCAGCAGCCCACAGATGGGTGTGCAGCCCCAGCATTTT. Protein sequence: CPSSPQMGVQPQHF.

This clonotype was found many times. This chain links TRBV2 with TRBJ1-1, with D tentatively TRBD1 (5 bases). The CDR3 length is 13 residues. Trimming cost V 8 bases and J 3 bases, with 13 bases left between them. Germline V gene lookup returns CDR1 SNHLY and CDR2 FYNNEI. The CDR3, as DNA: TGTGCCAGCCTCCGGACAAAAGACACTGAAGCTTTCTTT. Translating gives CASLRTKDTEAFF.

Note on this clonotype: With a much larger clone just one base away, this may be a read error. V and J are TRBV2 and TRBJ1-2; 7 positions match TRBD1. The CDR3 has 13 amino acids. Trimming took 4 bases from V and 13 from J; bases not matched to a gene: 12. In germline, CDR1 is SNHLY, CDR2 FYNNEI. CDR3 coding DNA: TGTGCCAGCAGTGTAAACCCAGACAGGGTGCGCACCTTC. It translates to CASSVNPDRVRTF. Combining the CDR3 with reference TRBV2 and TRBJ1-2 gives the whole variable domain EPEVTQTPSHQVTQMGQEVILRCVPISNHLYFYWYRQILGQKVEFLVSFYNNEISEKSEIFDDQFSVERPDGSNFTLKIRSTKLEDSAMYFCASSVNPDRVRTFGSGTRLTVV.

The V call is TRBV4-1, the J call TRBJ2-5, with 12 bases identical to TRBD2. CDR3 length: 18 residues. The ends lost 0 bases at V and 2 bases at J; junction bases unmatched: 7. Germline V gene data show CDR1 as MGHRA and CDR2 as YSYEKL. The CDR3 reads CASSQERGLAGEQETQYF. CDR3 bases: TGCGCCAGCAGCCAAGAGAGGGGACTAGCGGGCGAGCAAGAGACCCAGTACTTC.

There are many counts of this clonotype. The chain has TRBV25-1 and TRBJ2-1; 7 positions agree with TRBD1. The trim removed 4 bases at V and 3 bases at J, leaving 9 bases unmatched. The CDR3 covers 16 residues. Germline CDR1 is MGHDK and CDR2 is SYGVNS. CDR3 sequence reads: CASSVTPGQLYNEQFF. CDR3 DNA: TGTGCCAGCAGTGTCACCCCGGGACAGCTCTACAATGAGCAGTTCTTC.

The table lists this clonotype with a few counts. The chain has TRBV20-1 and TRBJ2-7; D unresolved. The CDR3 runs to 14 residues. The germline V and J ends were trimmed by 1 base and 3 bases, with 13 bases remaining between them. Germline CDR1 DFQATT, CDR2 SNEGSKA (reference sequence). The CDR3 loop is CSARGAGNDYEQYF. Written as DNA, the CDR3 is TGCAGTGCTAGAGGGGCAGGCAACGACTACGAGCAGTACTTC.

This clonotype was observed many times. J is TRBJ1-6 and V is TRBV2, with TRBD1 matching 12 bases. With V trimmed by 4 bases and J by 8 bases, 3 bases remained unmatched. The germline V gene has CDR1 SNHLY and CDR2 FYNNEI. This CDR3 is built from 15 residues. The CDR3 sequence is CASSGDRGRDSPLHF. The CDR3 nucleotides read TGTGCCAGCAGTGGGGACAGGGGGCGGGATTCACCCCTCCACTTT.